This T cell receptor (beta chain) was recovered during a study of identical twins. There are 10 residues in the CDR3. The V end lost 11 bases, the J end lost 3 bases, and 8 bases lay between the germline ends. Germline CDR1 reads MNHNS; CDR2 reads SASEGT. TCRdb analysed the 5' RACE reads with MiXCR anew, one entry per CDR3 protein. Among 250,000 or so distinct CDR3 sequences, about 8.3% were seen once, and the ten largest hold 3%. The same sample was also used in a study of yellow fever vaccine responses in identical twins.

The chain is built from TRBV6-1 and TRBJ2-7; D is uncertain. Sequenced input: CD8+ T cells sorted from blood. The receptor was isolated from a woman younger than 35 in good health. The CDR3 sequence is CAARNYEQYF. CDR3 nucleotides: TGTGCCGCGAGGAACTACGAGCAGTACTTC.